One and the same sample provided the 28 T cell receptor beta chains below, sequenced in a study of vaccination and CD4 T cells after COVID-19. These receptors have no known antigen. Treatment defined: roughly 11-day PBMC culture with coronavirus spike peptide pools or control peptides (ViraFEST assay). Cultured CD4+ T cells had their DNA profiled by the Oncomine TCR Beta short-read assay. TCRdb redid the calling of the PCR reads with MiXCR, one entry per CDR3 protein. The data contain under 25,000 distinct CDR3 sequences, roughly 44% of them seen just once; the ten biggest clones take up roughly 13%. The sequenced sample consisted of cultured CD4+ T cells from blood. The receptor source for this set is a human donor with COVID-19.

V usage is TRBV20-1 and J usage is TRBJ1-6, with D possibly being TRBD1 (5 bases). CDR1 and CDR2 (germline): DFQATT, SNEGSKA (reference sequence). This CDR3 comprises 15 residues. The V and J ends lost 3 bases and 7 bases respectively, with 16 bases between them. CDR3 sequence: CSARPGAGRNSPLHF. The CDR3 coding sequence is TGCAGTGCTAGGCCGGGCGCAGGGAGAAATTCACCCCTCCACTTT.

By share, this clonotype counts as medium-sized. The chain recombines TRBV11-2 with TRBJ1-5; the match to TRBD1 covers 7 bases. The germline V gene encodes CDR1 SGHAT and CDR2 FQNNGV. The CDR3 is 14 residues long. Trimming removed 3 bases from V and 6 bases from J; junction bases left unmatched: 5. The CDR3 nucleotides read TGTGCCAGCAGCTTCGACAGGGCTGGTCAGCCCCAGCATTTT. It is translated as CASSFDRAGQPQHF. The entire variable domain, with the rest obtained from reference TRBV11-2 and TRBJ1-5, is as follows: EAGVAQSPRYKIIEKRQSVAFWCNPISGHATLYWYQQILGQGPKLLIQFQNNGVVDDSQLPKDRFSAERLKGVDSTLKIQPAKLEDSAVYLCASSFDRAGQPQHFGDGTRLSIL.

This chain joins TRBV10-3 and TRBJ1-4; 9 positions agree with TRBD1. The V gene's germline CDR1 is ENHRY and CDR2 SYGVKD. The CDR3 has 15 residues. V dropped 3 bases and J dropped 5; count of bases not matched to a gene: 4. The CDR3 sequence is CAISDPGTGNEKLFF. The CDR3 coding sequence is TGTGCCATCAGTGACCCCGGGACAGGGAATGAAAAACTGTTTTTT.

The chain combines TRBV7-2 with TRBJ1-2; D is unclear. This CDR3 contains 15 residues. Trimming removed 4 bases at V and 0 bases at J, with 12 bases between. From germline, CDR1 is SGHTA and CDR2 FQGNSA. The CDR3 nucleotides are TGTGCCAGCAGCTCCTCTGGCGTGGCTAACTATGGCTACACCTTC. It specifies CASSSSGVANYGYTF.

This clonotype is medium-sized. The rearrangement joins TRBV7-2 to TRBJ1-3; D is undetermined. Trimming cost V 5 bases and J 3 bases, with 20 bases left between them. Germline V gene lookup returns CDR1 SGHTA and CDR2 FQGNSA. The CDR3 spans 17 residues. The CDR3 reads CASSPAALAFRGNTIYF. CDR3 DNA sequence: TGTGCCAGCAGCCCCGCCGCTCTGGCGTTCCGTGGAAACACCATATATTTT.

CDR3 sequence: CASSYAGGKGGYTF. CDR3 DNA: TGTGCCAGCAGTTACGCCGGGGGGAAGGGTGGCTACACCTTC. V usage is TRBV6-5 and J usage is TRBJ1-2; D might be TRBD1 (5 bases). Germline lookup yields CDR1 MNHEY and CDR2 SVGAGI. Trimming took off 2 bases at V and 7 bases at J, with 14 bases between the two ends. The CDR3 is 14 amino acids.

This clonotype has just a few counts. The rearrangement joins TRBV30 to TRBJ2-7; weak D call: TRBD1 (6 bases). Germline CDR1 GTSNPN, CDR2 SVGIG (reference sequence). This CDR3 has 12 residues. Trimming cost V 1 base and J 2 bases, with 6 bases left between them. In DNA, the CDR3 is TGTGCCTGGAGTGACAGGGCCTACGAGCAGTACTTC. Its translation: CAWSDRAYEQYF.

This clonotype came up a few times. The chain links TRBV30 to TRBJ2-7, with TRBD1 matching 7 bases. V lost 2 bases to trimming and J lost 4 bases; unmatched junction nucleotides: 5. The length of the CDR3 is 13 residues. Germline CDR1 reads GTSNPN; CDR2 reads SVGIG (reference sequence). The CDR3 DNA reads as TGTGCCTGGAGTCTTCAACAGGGGTACGAGCAGTACTTC. This translates into CAWSLQQGYEQYF.

The J gene is TRBJ1-3, the V gene TRBV19; a weak D match, TRBD1 (5 bases). V lost 3 bases and J lost 7, with 22 bases in between. The CDR3 has 17 amino acids. The V gene's germline CDR1 is LNHDA and CDR2 SQIVND (reference sequence). Here the CDR3 DNA reads TGTGCCAGTAGTATTACGCCCGGCGGGGTGGGGCAGAACACCATATATTTT. It specifies CASSITPGGVGQNTIYF.

The table lists this clonotype with a count of one. This sequence joins TRBV20-1 and TRBJ2-5; 9 bases fit TRBD1. Unmatched junction bases numbered 9, after V lost 6 bases and J lost 7 bases. The CDR3 spans 13 residues. The germline gives CDR1 DFQATT, CDR2 SNEGSKA (reference sequence). CDR3 residues: CSAPMGTGSTQYF. The CDR3 DNA follows: TGCAGTGCCCCAATGGGGACAGGGTCGACCCAGTACTTC.

V and J are TRBV7-3 and TRBJ2-3, with D perhaps TRBD1 (5 bases). Germline CDR1 and CDR2: SGHTA and FQGTGA. This CDR3 region has 14 residues. Trimming took off 3 bases at V and 2 bases at J, with 9 bases between the two ends. CDR3 sequence: CASSLSGFTDTQYF. The CDR3 DNA sequence: TGTGCCAGCAGCTTGTCAGGGTTCACAGATACGCAGTATTTT.

This clonotype has just a few counts. The genes are TRBV12-3 or TRBV12-4 and TRBJ1-2, with D possibly being TRBD1 (6 bases). CDR3 length equals 13 residues. The germline V and J ends were trimmed by 3 bases and 4 bases, with 9 bases remaining between them. The CDR3 DNA reads TGTGCCAGCAGTTTTGAGGGGGGCTATGGCTACACCTTC. Translating it yields CASSFEGGYGYTF.

The chain employs TRBV19 and TRBJ1-4; weak D call: TRBD1 (6 bases). The V gene lost 6 bases and the J gene lost 5 bases, with 22 bases spanning the gap. In germline, CDR1 is LNHDA, CDR2 SQIVND (reference sequence). This CDR3 has 17 amino acids. Here the CDR3 DNA reads TGTGCCAGTAGCCGGGGGGCTCAGGGCTTTGGCAATGAAAAACTGTTTTTT. This gives the protein CASSRGAQGFGNEKLFF.

The chain couples TRBV5-1 to TRBJ2-3; the D gene is possibly TRBD1 (5 bases). CDR1 is SGHRS, CDR2 YFSETQ, per germline. V was shortened by 4 bases and J by 3 bases, with 9 bases between the two germline ends. The CDR3 totals 13 residues. The CDR3 nucleotides read TGCGCCAGCAGCGGCCAGGGAACAGATACGCAGTATTTT. Translation gives CASSGQGTDTQYF.

The CDR3 region has the DNA TGTGCCGTACGCCTCAGGGGGAGCTCCTACGAGCAGTACTTC. Amino acid sequence: CAVRLRGSSYEQYF. The chain carries TRBV6-2 or TRBV6-3 and TRBJ2-7; TRBD1 matches at 7 bases. Trimming took 11 bases from V and 0 from J; bases not matched to a gene: 10. The CDR3 extends over 14 amino acids. The germline gives CDR1 MNHEY, CDR2 SVGEGT.

The sample holds a few counts of this clonotype. V and J are TRBV20-1 and TRBJ2-3, with 11 bases matching TRBD2. Germline V gene sequence: CDR1 DFQATT, CDR2 SNEGSKA (reference sequence). The CDR3 totals 14 residues. V was clipped by 6 bases and J by 3 bases; unmatched bases: 5. This CDR3 is CSAVLAGVTDTQYF. The CDR3 region has the DNA TGCAGTGCGGTACTAGCGGGGGTGACAGATACGCAGTATTTT.

The V call is TRBV6-5, the J call TRBJ2-7; 11 positions match TRBD1. Germline lookup yields CDR1 MNHEY and CDR2 SVGAGI. This CDR3 region has 17 residues. J was trimmed by 5 bases and V by 4 bases; bases with no gene match: 13. Written as DNA, the CDR3 is TGTGCCAGCAGTTCCCGGACAGGGGGCTTCTCTCAGAACGAGCAGTACTTC. Its protein product is CASSSRTGGFSQNEQYF.

In its sample, this clonotype was seen a few times. The genes are TRBV12-3 or TRBV12-4 and TRBJ1-5; the match to TRBD1 covers 9 bases. Trimming took 2 bases from V and 9 from J; bases not matched to a gene: 11. The CDR3 covers 16 residues. The CDR3 reads CASSLSLGQGSGPQHF. The CDR3, as DNA: TGTGCCAGCAGTTTAAGTTTGGGACAGGGTTCCGGGCCCCAGCATTTT.

The rearrangement joins TRBV7-2 to TRBJ2-4; 8 nucleotides match TRBD2. The J segment lost 5 bases and the V segment lost 6 bases, leaving 6 bases of the junction unmatched. In germline, CDR1 is SGHTA, CDR2 FQGNSA. CDR3 length equals 14 residues. This CDR3 is CASSTRGGQNIQYF. The DNA of the CDR3 is TGTGCCAGCAGTACCCGCGGGGGGCAAAACATTCAGTACTTC.

The chain carries TRBV6-1 and TRBJ1-2, with a weak D call TRBD1 (5 bases). CDR1 is MNHNS and CDR2 is SASEGT in the germline V gene. The CDR3 length is 13 residues. Trimming took off 8 bases at V and 4 bases at J, with 14 bases between the two ends. CDR3 nucleotide sequence: TGTGCCAGCTCAAACAGGTACGGCTATGGCTACACCTTC. Protein product: CASSNRYGYGYTF.

V gene TRBV19 combines with J gene TRBJ1-1; D gene uncertain. Germline lookup yields CDR1 LNHDA and CDR2 SQIVND (reference sequence). V was pared by 3 bases and J by 4 bases, with 9 bases between. The CDR3 is 13 residues long. The CDR3 loop reads CASSMRVRTEAFF. DNA for the CDR3: TGTGCCAGTAGTATGAGGGTCCGCACTGAAGCTTTCTTT.

This clonotype was seen more than once but under ten times. The chain has TRBV28 and TRBJ1-6; TRBD1 might be the D (5 bases). This CDR3 comprises 17 residues. Germline V gene lookup returns CDR1 MDHEN and CDR2 SYDVKM. V lost 6 bases to trimming and J lost 7 bases, with 22 bases between them. DNA for the CDR3: TGTGCCAGCAGCCGAGCGCAGGGTGGTGGGACGAATTCACCCCTCCACTTT. It translates to CASSRAQGGGTNSPLHF.

The chain links TRBV2 to TRBJ1-6, with 9 bases identical to TRBD1. CDR3 length: 13 residues. V shed 9 bases, J shed 7 bases, and the junction held 4 bases outside the gene matches. Germline CDR1 and CDR2: SNHLY and FYNNEI. CDR3 sequence: CASSGQGNSPLHF. The CDR3 DNA sequence: TGTGCCAGTTCTGGACAGGGGAATTCACCCCTCCACTTT.

The chain links TRBV11-2 to TRBJ2-7, with D unresolved. V was shortened by 4 bases and J by 3 bases, with 4 bases between the two germline ends. CDR1 is SGHAT, CDR2 FQNNGV, per germline. The CDR3 runs 11 residues. The CDR3 is CASSSNYEQYF. The CDR3 region has the DNA TGTGCCAGCAGCTCAAACTACGAGCAGTACTTC.

The J gene is TRBJ2-2, the V gene TRBV25-1, with D tentatively TRBD1 (5 bases). The germline V gene encodes CDR1 MGHDK and CDR2 SYGVNS. Trimming shortened V by 2 bases and J by 4 bases, and 5 bases separated the two germline ends. The CDR3 runs to 13 residues. The CDR3 loop is CASSEQGTGELFF. Written as DNA, the CDR3 is TGTGCCAGCAGTGAACAGGGCACCGGGGAGCTGTTTTTT.

V and J are TRBV11-2 and TRBJ1-2, with a weak D call TRBD1 (5 bases). The CDR3 loop spans 14 amino acids. Germline V gene sequence: CDR1 SGHAT, CDR2 FQNNGV. Trimming left V 5 bases short and J 5 bases short, with 15 bases between. The CDR3 here is CASSEDRSWYGYTF. The CDR3, as DNA: TGTGCCAGCAGCGAAGACAGATCCTGGTATGGCTACACCTTC.

V and J are TRBV15 and TRBJ2-2, with D perhaps matching TRBD2 (5 bases). Germline loops: CDR1 LNHNV, CDR2 YYDKDF (reference sequence). V was trimmed by 0 bases and J by 1 base, leaving 9 bases between them. The CDR3 is 16 amino acids. The DNA for the CDR3 is TGTGCCACCAGCAGAGAGTTGCGGGTGAACACCGGGGAGCTGTTTTTT. Its protein product is CATSRELRVNTGELFF. Full variable domain (remainder filled in from reference TRBV15 and TRBJ2-2): DAMVIQNPRYQVTQFGKPVTLSCSQTLNHNVMYWYQQKSSQAPKLLFHYYDKDFNNEADTPDNFQSRRPNTSFCFLDIRSPGLGDTAMYLCATSRELRVNTGELFFGEGSRLTVL.

This clonotype was observed a few times. Written as DNA, the CDR3 is TGTGCCAGCAGCTTAGTACGGGGGAACACTGAAGCTTTCTTT. Protein sequence: CASSLVRGNTEAFF. V and J are TRBV7-2 and TRBJ1-1, with no clear D. Trimming left V 1 base short and J 1 base short, with 7 bases between. Germline V gene data show CDR1 as SGHTA and CDR2 as FQGNSA. The CDR3 runs 14 residues.